The 22 T cell receptor beta chains presented below share a single source sample, sequenced in a study of T cell responses to AZD1222 COVID-19 vaccine. TCRdb keeps only in-frame clones here, not all; method: immunoSEQ multiplex PCR. The sample comprises about 120,000 clones, approximately 89% of which are singletons, and around 6% rests with the top ten. This specimen consisted of peripheral blood, obtained on day 0 of AZD1222 vaccination. Receptors were obtained from an adult in good health.

V is TRBV11-3 and J is TRBJ2-5; D remains unclear. Trimming removed 1 base at V and 0 bases at J, with 6 bases between. The CDR3 sequence is 14 residues long. Germline-derived CDR1 and CDR2 are SGHNT and YENEEA. CDR3 DNA sequence: TGTGCCAGCAGCTTAGGGCCGAACCAAGAGACCCAGTACTTC. Protein: CASSLGPNQETQYF.

The sample holds one count of this clone. The chain recombines TRBV5-5 with TRBJ1-2; D possibly corresponds to TRBD1 (6 bases). The CDR3 has 14 amino acids. Looked up from germline, CDR1 is SGHKS and CDR2 is YYEKEE (reference sequence). The V end lost 4 bases, the J end lost 5 bases, and 15 bases lay between the germline ends. In nucleotides, the CDR3 is TGTGCCAGCAGCATAGTCACAGGGCCTTATGGCTACACCTTC. This codes for CASSIVTGPYGYTF.

This clone was seen only once. The chain is built from TRBV3-1 (or the pseudogene TRBV3-2) and TRBJ1-5; D is unresolved. The CDR3 has 14 amino acids. V dropped 1 base and J dropped 3 bases, with 7 bases sitting between them. Germline values: CDR1 LGHDT, CDR2 YNNKEL (reference sequence). The DNA for the CDR3 is TGTGCCAGCAGCCAAGTCGGGGACAATCAGCCCCAGCATTTT. It codes for CASSQVGDNQPQHF.

The V and J genes are TRBV7-2 and TRBJ2-7, with TRBD2 matching over 10 bases. J lost 4 bases, V lost 1 base, and 4 bases had no gene match. This CDR3 has 15 amino acids. The germline V gene has CDR1 SGHTA and CDR2 FQGNSA. The CDR3 nucleotides are TGTGCCAGCAGCTTAGTACATAGCGGGGGGTACGAGCAGTACTTC. It specifies CASSLVHSGGYEQYF.

The V call is TRBV4-3, the J call TRBJ2-1; the D is unclear. This CDR3 has 17 residues. Germline lookup yields CDR1 LGHNA and CDR2 YSLEER. Trimming took 0 bases from V and 4 from J, leaving 16 bases between them. CDR3 residues: CASSQDHTWAPYNEQFF. Written as DNA, the CDR3 is TGCGCCAGCAGCCAAGATCACACTTGGGCCCCATACAATGAGCAGTTCTTC.

The chain joins TRBV13 to TRBJ2-3, with 7 bases that match TRBD2. Trimming took 4 bases from V and 5 from J; bases not matched to a gene: 0. The CDR3 is made up of 12 amino acids. Germline V CDR1 and CDR2: PRHDT, FYEKMQ (reference sequence). The CDR3 protein is CASSSGGDTQYF. The CDR3 DNA sequence: TGTGCCAGCAGCTCGGGGGGAGATACGCAGTATTTT.

This rearrangement joins TRBV7-9 to TRBJ1-6; no reliable D call. Deletions cut 5 bases from V and 0 bases from J, with 14 bases between. Per the germline V gene, CDR1 is SEHNR and CDR2 is FQNEAQ (reference sequence). This CDR3 has 17 amino acids. CDR3 sequence reads: CASSATQFSSYNSPLHF. Written as DNA, the CDR3 is TGTGCCAGCAGCGCAACACAGTTCTCCTCCTATAATTCACCCCTCCACTTT.

The chain uses TRBV18 and TRBJ1-1; unclear D gene. CDR3 length: 13 residues. The germline CDR1 and CDR2 sequences are KGHSH and LQKENI. V lost 6 bases and J 4 bases, leaving 12 bases between the germline ends. CDR3 protein: CASSFDRTTEAFF. DNA of the CDR3: TGTGCCAGCTCCTTCGACCGAACCACTGAAGCTTTCTTT.

V and J are TRBV24-1 and TRBJ2-7; 11 bases match TRBD1. Germline V gene sequence: CDR1 KGHDR, CDR2 SFDVKD. The CDR3 length is 16 residues. The ends lost 2 bases at V and 7 bases at J; junction bases unmatched: 9. The CDR3 nucleotides read TGTGCCACCAGTGATTCGCCCGGGACAGGGGGGGGTGAGCAGTACTTC. It encodes CATSDSPGTGGGEQYF.

The V gene is TRBV10-1, the J gene TRBJ2-3; no clear D. Trimming removed 0 bases from V and 4 bases from J, with 5 bases in between. Looked up from germline, CDR1 is WNHNN and CDR2 is SYGVQD (reference sequence). This CDR3 is built from 13 residues. For the CDR3, the DNA is TGCGCCAGCAGTGAGTCTCCCCCAGATACGCAGTATTTT. Residues: CASSESPPDTQYF.

V and J are TRBV29-1 and TRBJ1-1, with a possible D match to TRBD1 (5 bases). CDR1 is SQVTM and CDR2 is ANQGSEA in the germline V gene. CDR3 length: 12 amino acids. The V and J ends lost 7 bases and 4 bases respectively, with 13 bases between them. CDR3 protein: CSARDVGTEAFF. The CDR3 DNA reads TGCAGCGCTAGGGACGTCGGCACTGAAGCTTTCTTT. Variable domain in full (rest from reference TRBV29-1 and TRBJ1-1): SAVISQKPSRDICQRGTSLTIQCQVDSQVTMMFWYRQQPGQSLTLIATANQGSEATYESGFVIDKFPISRPNLTFSTLTVSNMSPEDSSIYLCSARDVGTEAFFGQGTRLTVV.

The rearrangement joins TRBV19 to TRBJ1-5; D remains ambiguous. CDR1 is LNHDA and CDR2 is SQIVND in the germline V gene (reference sequence). V was pared by 6 bases and J by 4 bases, with 10 bases between. The CDR3 is 13 residues long. In nucleotides, the CDR3 is TGTGCCAGTAGCGTACAGCCAAATCAGCCCCAGCATTTT. It specifies CASSVQPNQPQHF. Looking up the rest from reference TRBV19 and TRBJ1-5 gives the full variable domain: DGGITQSPKYLFRKEGQNVTLSCEQNLNHDAMYWYRQDPGQGLRLIYYSQIVNDFQKGDIAEGYSVSREKKESFPLTVTSAQKNPTAFYLCASSVQPNQPQHFGDGTRLSIL.

The CDR3 bases are TGTGCCAGCAGTCTGAGATCGGGACAGGGGGTTACTACCTCTGGAAACACCATATATTTT. Its translation is CASSLRSGQGVTTSGNTIYF. The chain uses TRBV6-6 and TRBJ1-3, with 11 bases lining up with TRBD1. Trimming cost V 5 bases and J 0 bases; bases outside gene matches: 15. Germline lookup yields CDR1 MNHNY and CDR2 SVGAGI (reference sequence). The CDR3 runs to 20 residues.

This clone was seen a single time. This chain links TRBV9 with TRBJ2-2; 7 bases map to TRBD2. This CDR3 comprises 15 residues. Germline trimming cut 0 bases from V and 5 bases from J; bases unmatched to any gene: 4. CDR1 is SGDLS and CDR2 is YYNGEE in the germline V gene. The CDR3 reads CASSVGGRVTGELFF. The CDR3 DNA is TGTGCCAGCAGCGTAGGCGGGAGAGTGACCGGGGAGCTGTTTTTT.

The chain uses TRBV2 and TRBJ1-2, with 11 bases matching TRBD1. Per germline, CDR1 SNHLY and CDR2 FYNNEI. The V gene end was trimmed by 6 bases and the J gene end by 7 bases; junction bases not matched to a gene: 7. There are 14 residues in the CDR3. The CDR3 loop reads CASSDPGTGGGYTF. The CDR3 nucleotides read TGTGCCAGCAGCGACCCTGGGACAGGGGGTGGCTACACCTTC.

The chain couples TRBV6-5 to TRBJ2-2; D is unresolved. Trimming took 7 bases from V and 4 from J, leaving 7 bases between them. CDR1 is MNHEY, CDR2 SVGAGI, per germline. This CDR3 is built from 12 residues. As DNA, the CDR3 is TGTGCCAGCACCTATTTCACCGGGGAGCTGTTTTTT. Its translation: CASTYFTGELFF.

The V gene is TRBV19, the J gene TRBJ2-4; 14 bases align to TRBD2. Germline V lookup: CDR1 LNHDA, CDR2 SQIVND (reference sequence). V lost 7 bases to trimming and J lost 5 bases; unmatched junction nucleotides: 4. CDR3 length: 15 residues. The CDR3 loop is CASTGGLAGENIQYF. CDR3 coding DNA: TGTGCCAGTACCGGGGGACTAGCGGGAGAAAACATTCAGTACTTC.

This clone is a singleton in its sample. This chain connects TRBV3-1 (or the pseudogene TRBV3-2) to TRBJ2-5; TRBD1 matches at 9 bases. Per the germline V gene, CDR1 is LGHDT and CDR2 is YNNKEL (reference sequence). This CDR3 region has 17 residues. V lost 1 base, J lost 1 base, and 7 bases stayed unmatched. CDR3 sequence reads: CASSQGSGTGSQETQYF. The CDR3 DNA sequence: TGTGCCAGCAGCCAAGGTTCCGGGACAGGGAGCCAAGAGACCCAGTACTTC.

The chain couples TRBV4-2 to TRBJ2-7; possible D gene TRBD2, 5 bases. The V gene lost 0 bases and the J gene lost 6 bases, with 15 bases spanning the gap. CDR3 length equals 15 residues. CDR1 is LGHNA and CDR2 is YNFKEQ in the germline V gene. CDR3 bases: TGTGCCAGCAGCCAAGATCCCGGGGTCGGATCCGAGCAGTACTTC. This sequence encodes CASSQDPGVGSEQYF.

The chain has TRBV19 and TRBJ1-2; 7 nucleotides agree with TRBD1. There are 12 residues in the CDR3. The J segment lost 10 bases and the V segment lost 3 bases, leaving 5 bases of the junction unmatched. Germline CDR1 is LNHDA and CDR2 is SQIVND (reference sequence). The CDR3 reads CASSMRTGVYTF. CDR3 coding DNA: TGTGCCAGTAGTATGCGTACAGGGGTCTACACCTTC.

This clone has a single count. J is TRBJ1-5 and V is TRBV23-1, with D possibly TRBD1 on 6 matching bases. TRBV23-1 counts as an open reading frame of uncertain function. The CDR3 totals 14 residues. V was cut by 11 bases and J by 3 bases, with 17 bases left in between. The CDR3 reads CAGKTGTPNQPQHF. As DNA, the CDR3 is TGCGCCGGCAAGACCGGGACACCCAATCAGCCCCAGCATTTT.

This clone has just one count. J is TRBJ1-1 and V is TRBV25-1, with D possibly TRBD1 on 5 matching bases. The V and J ends lost 1 base and 5 bases respectively, with 14 bases between them. This CDR3 contains 15 residues. Germline loops: CDR1 MGHDK, CDR2 SYGVNS. CDR3 protein: CASSEWGEVRTEAFF. The CDR3 DNA reads as TGTGCCAGCAGTGAATGGGGGGAGGTGCGGACTGAAGCTTTCTTT. Full variable domain (remainder filled in from reference TRBV25-1 and TRBJ1-1): EADIYQTPRYLVIGTGKKITLECSQTMGHDKMYWYQQDPGMELHLIHYSYGVNSTEKGDLSSESTVSRIRTEHFPLTLESARPSHTSQYLCASSEWGEVRTEAFFGQGTRLTVV.